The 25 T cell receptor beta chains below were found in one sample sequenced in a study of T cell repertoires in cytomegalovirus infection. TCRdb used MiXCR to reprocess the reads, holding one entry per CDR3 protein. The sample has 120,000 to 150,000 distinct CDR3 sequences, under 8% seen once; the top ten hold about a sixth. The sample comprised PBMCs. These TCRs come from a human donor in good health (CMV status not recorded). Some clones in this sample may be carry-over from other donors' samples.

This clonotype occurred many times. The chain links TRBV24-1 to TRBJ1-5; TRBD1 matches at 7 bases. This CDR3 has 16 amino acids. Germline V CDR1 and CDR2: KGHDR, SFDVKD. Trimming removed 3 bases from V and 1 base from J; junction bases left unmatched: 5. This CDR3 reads CATSDADRASNQPQHF. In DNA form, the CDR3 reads TGTGCCACCAGTGATGCCGACAGGGCGAGCAATCAGCCCCAGCATTTT.

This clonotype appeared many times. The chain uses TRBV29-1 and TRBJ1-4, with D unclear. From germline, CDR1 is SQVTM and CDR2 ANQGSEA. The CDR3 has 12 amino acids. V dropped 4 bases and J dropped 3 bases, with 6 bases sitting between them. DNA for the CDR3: TGCAGCGTTGTGGCACCTAATGAAAAACTGTTTTTT. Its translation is CSVVAPNEKLFF.

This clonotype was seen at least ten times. The CDR3 DNA sequence: TGTGCCAGCAGCCCCGACAGGGGCGGTGGCTACACCTTC. Translated, it gives CASSPDRGGGYTF. The V and J genes are TRBV7-6 and TRBJ1-2; 8 nucleotides agree with TRBD1. The CDR3 has 13 amino acids. The germline gives CDR1 SGHVS, CDR2 FNYEAQ. Trimming took 5 bases from V and 7 from J; bases not matched to a gene: 6.

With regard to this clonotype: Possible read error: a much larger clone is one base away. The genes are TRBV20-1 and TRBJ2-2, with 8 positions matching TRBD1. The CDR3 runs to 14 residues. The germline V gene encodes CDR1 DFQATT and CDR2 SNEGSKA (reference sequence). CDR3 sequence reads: CPEGDRSPPRELFF. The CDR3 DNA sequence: TGCCCGGAGGGGGACAGGTCGCCCCCCAGGGAGCTGTTTTTT.

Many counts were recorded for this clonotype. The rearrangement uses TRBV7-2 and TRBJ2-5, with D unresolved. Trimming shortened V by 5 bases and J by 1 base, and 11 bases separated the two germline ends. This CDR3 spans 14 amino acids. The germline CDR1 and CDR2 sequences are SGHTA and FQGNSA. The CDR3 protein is CASSRIRFQETQYF. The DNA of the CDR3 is TGTGCCAGCAGCCGGATCAGGTTCCAAGAGACCCAGTACTTC.

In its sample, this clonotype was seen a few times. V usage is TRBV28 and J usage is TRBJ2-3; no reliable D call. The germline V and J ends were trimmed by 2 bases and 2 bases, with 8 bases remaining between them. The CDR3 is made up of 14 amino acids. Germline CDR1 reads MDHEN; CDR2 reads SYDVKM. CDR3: CASSLGGFTDTQYF. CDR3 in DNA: TGTGCCAGCAGTTTAGGCGGTTTCACAGATACGCAGTATTTT.

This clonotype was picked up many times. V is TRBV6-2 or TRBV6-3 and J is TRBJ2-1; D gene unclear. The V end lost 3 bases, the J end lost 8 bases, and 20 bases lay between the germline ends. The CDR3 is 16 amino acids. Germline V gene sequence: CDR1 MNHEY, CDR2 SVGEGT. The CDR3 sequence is CASSYTLEFTSDEQFF. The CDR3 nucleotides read TGTGCCAGCAGTTATACCCTAGAGTTCACCAGCGATGAGCAGTTCTTC.

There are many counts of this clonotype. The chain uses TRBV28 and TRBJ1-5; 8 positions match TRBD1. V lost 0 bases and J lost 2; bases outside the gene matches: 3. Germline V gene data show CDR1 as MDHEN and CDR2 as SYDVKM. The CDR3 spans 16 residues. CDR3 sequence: CASSLWTGAGNQPQHF. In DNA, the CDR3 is TGTGCCAGCAGTTTATGGACAGGGGCTGGCAATCAGCCCCAGCATTTT.

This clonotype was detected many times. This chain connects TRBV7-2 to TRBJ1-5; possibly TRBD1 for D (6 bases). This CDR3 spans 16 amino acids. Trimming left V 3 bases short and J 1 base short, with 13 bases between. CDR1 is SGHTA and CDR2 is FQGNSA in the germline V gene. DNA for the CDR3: TGTGCCAGCAGCTTTATCGGGGGACAAAGCAATCAGCCCCAGCATTTT. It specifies CASSFIGGQSNQPQHF.

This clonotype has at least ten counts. Here the CDR3 reads CASSARLQGIYGYTF. Here the CDR3 DNA reads TGTGCCAGCAGCGCTCGACTCCAGGGAATCTATGGCTACACCTTC. This chain connects TRBV7-2 to TRBJ1-2; D may be TRBD1 (5 bases). Per the germline V gene, CDR1 is SGHTA and CDR2 is FQGNSA. The CDR3 length is 15 residues. V was clipped by 5 bases and J by 4 bases, with 17 bases between them.

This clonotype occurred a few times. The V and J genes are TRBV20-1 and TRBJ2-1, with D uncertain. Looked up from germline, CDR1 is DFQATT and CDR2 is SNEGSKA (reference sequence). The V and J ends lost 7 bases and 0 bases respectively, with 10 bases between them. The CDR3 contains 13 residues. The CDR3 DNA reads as TGCAGTGTGACGACGGGCTCCTACAATGAGCAGTTCTTC. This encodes CSVTTGSYNEQFF.

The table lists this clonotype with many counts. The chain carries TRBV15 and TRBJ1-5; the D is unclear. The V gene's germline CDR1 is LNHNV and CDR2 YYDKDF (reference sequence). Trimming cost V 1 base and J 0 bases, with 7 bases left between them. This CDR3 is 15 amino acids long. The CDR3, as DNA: TGTGCCACCAGCAGAGGGGAGCATAGCAATCAGCCCCAGCATTTT. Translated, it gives CATSRGEHSNQPQHF.

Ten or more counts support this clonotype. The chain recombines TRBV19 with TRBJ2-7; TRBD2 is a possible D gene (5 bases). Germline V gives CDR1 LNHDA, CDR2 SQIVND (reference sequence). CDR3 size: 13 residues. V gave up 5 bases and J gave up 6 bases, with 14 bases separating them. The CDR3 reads CASSLLGSSEQYF. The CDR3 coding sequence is TGTGCCAGTAGTCTCCTAGGGAGCAGCGAGCAGTACTTC.

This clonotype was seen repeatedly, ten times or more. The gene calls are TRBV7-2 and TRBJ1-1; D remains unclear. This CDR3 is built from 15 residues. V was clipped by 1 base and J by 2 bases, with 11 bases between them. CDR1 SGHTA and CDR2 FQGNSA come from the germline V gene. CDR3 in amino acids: CASSLEVAVNTEAFF. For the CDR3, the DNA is TGTGCCAGCAGCTTAGAGGTGGCGGTAAACACTGAAGCTTTCTTT.

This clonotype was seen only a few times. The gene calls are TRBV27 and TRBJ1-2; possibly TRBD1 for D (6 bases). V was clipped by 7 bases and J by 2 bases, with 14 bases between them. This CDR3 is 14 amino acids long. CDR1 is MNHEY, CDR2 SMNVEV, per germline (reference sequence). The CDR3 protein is CASMTQGGNYGYTF. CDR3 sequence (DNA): TGTGCCAGCATGACACAGGGAGGGAACTATGGCTACACCTTC.

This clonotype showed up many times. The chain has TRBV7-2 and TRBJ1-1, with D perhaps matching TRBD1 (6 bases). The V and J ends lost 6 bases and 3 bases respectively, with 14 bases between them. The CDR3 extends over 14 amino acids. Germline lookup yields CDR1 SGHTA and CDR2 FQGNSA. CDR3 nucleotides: TGTGCCAGCAGGAGGTCGGGACAAGACACTGAAGCTTTCTTT. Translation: CASRRSGQDTEAFF.

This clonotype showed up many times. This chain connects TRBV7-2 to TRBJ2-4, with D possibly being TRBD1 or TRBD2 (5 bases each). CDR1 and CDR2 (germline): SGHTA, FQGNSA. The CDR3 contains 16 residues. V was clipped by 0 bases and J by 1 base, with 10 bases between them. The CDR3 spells CASSLARDAAKNIQYF. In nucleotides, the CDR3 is TGTGCCAGCAGCTTAGCTCGGGACGCGGCCAAAAACATTCAGTACTTC.

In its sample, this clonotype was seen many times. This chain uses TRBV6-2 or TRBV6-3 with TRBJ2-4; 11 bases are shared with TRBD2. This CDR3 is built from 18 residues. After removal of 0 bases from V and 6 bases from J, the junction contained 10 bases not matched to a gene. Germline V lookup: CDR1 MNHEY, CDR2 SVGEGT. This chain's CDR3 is CASSYSHGGGTSGNIQYF. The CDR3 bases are TGTGCCAGCAGTTACTCACACGGCGGCGGGACTAGCGGAAACATTCAGTACTTC.

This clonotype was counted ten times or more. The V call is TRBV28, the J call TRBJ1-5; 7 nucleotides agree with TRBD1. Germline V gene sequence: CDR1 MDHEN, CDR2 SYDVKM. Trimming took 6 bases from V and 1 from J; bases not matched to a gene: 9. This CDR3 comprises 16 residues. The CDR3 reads CASSPTRGGSNQPQHF. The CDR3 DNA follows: TGTGCCAGCAGCCCCACGCGAGGGGGCAGCAATCAGCCCCAGCATTTT.

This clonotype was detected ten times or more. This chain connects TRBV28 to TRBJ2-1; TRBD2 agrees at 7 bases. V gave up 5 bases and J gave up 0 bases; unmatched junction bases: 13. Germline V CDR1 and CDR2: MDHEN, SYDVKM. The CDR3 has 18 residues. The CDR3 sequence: CASSPLRDYSSSYNEQFF. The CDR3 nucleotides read TGTGCCAGCAGTCCACTCCGGGACTACTCGAGCTCCTACAATGAGCAGTTCTTC.

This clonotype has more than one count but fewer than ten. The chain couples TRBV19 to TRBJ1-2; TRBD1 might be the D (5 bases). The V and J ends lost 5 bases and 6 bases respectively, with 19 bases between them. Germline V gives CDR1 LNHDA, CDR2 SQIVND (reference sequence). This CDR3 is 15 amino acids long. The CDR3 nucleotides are TGTGCCAGTAGTTCGTCGGGACGCCGGAGCCATGGCTACACCTTC. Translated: CASSSSGRRSHGYTF.

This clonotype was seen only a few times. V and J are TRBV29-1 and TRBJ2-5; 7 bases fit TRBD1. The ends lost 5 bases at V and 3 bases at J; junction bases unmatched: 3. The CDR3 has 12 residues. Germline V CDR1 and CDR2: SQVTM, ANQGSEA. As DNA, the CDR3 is TGCAGCGTTAAGACAGGGAAAGAGACCCAGTACTTC. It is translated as CSVKTGKETQYF.

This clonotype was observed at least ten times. The CDR3 DNA reads as TGCAGTGCGAGGGACCACGCCACAGATACGCAGTATTTT. Translation gives CSARDHATDTQYF. This sequence joins TRBV20-1 and TRBJ2-3, with D perhaps assigned TRBD1 or TRBD2 (5 bases each). Deletions cut 6 bases from V and 2 bases from J, with 12 bases between. From germline, CDR1 is DFQATT and CDR2 SNEGSKA (reference sequence). The CDR3 is 13 residues long.

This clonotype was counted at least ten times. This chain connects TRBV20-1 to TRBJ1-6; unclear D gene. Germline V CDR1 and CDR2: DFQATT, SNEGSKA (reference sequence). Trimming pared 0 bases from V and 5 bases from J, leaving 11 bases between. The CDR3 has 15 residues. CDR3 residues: CSARDSPGDNSPLHF. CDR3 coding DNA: TGCAGTGCTAGAGATTCGCCAGGCGATAATTCACCCCTCCACTTT.

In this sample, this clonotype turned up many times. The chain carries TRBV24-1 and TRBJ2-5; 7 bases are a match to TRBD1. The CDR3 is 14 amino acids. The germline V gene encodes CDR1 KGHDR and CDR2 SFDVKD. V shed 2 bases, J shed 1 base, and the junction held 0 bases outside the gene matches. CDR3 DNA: TGTGCCACCAGTGATTGGGACAGCCAAGAGACCCAGTACTTC. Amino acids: CATSDWDSQETQYF.